The TCR beta chain described here comes from a study of T-cell reconstitution after alpha-beta-depleted transplantation in children. V was cut by 8 bases and J by 5 bases, with 13 bases left in between. CDR3 length equals 13 residues. Germline loops: CDR1 SNHLY, CDR2 FYNNEI. TCRbeta library construction was performed incorporating unique molecular identifiers. TCRdb re-analysed the PCR reads in MiXCR, keeping a single row per CDR3 protein. The sample consists of about 540,000 distinct CDR3 sequences, 15% to 20% of them appearing once. The chain links TRBV2 to TRBJ1-5; tentative D call: TRBD1 (6 bases). This receptor was obtained from a human donor who donated a stem cell graft to a child with acute lymphoblastic leukemia. The material was PBMCs from the stem cell graft donor, obtained from the stem cell graft. CDR3 protein: CASGLQGYQPQHF. CDR3 nucleotide sequence: TGTGCCAGCGGCCTACAGGGTTATCAGCCCCAGCATTTT.